This TCR beta chain was obtained from a study of T cell clones after liver transplantation. Repertoires were generated with immunoSEQ multiplex PCR, while TCRdb's copy carries only in-frame clones and drops some. This sample has 75,000 to 100,000 clones, with about 82% found just once. This clone was picked up one time. This CDR3 has 13 residues. Trimming took 4 bases from V and 8 from J, leaving 12 bases between them. Germline loops: CDR1 SGHDN, CDR2 FVKESK. V and J are TRBV14 and TRBJ2-4, with D perhaps TRBD1 (5 bases). The origin of this receptor is a human patient who received a liver transplant. Some T cells here may be from the graft donor. The input for sequencing was CD4+ T cells from blood, taken 45 to 46 months after liver transplant. The DNA of the CDR3 is TGTGCCAGCAGCCTACTCCTAGGGGACATTCAGTACTTC. Protein sequence: CASSLLLGDIQYF.